The rows below give T cell receptor beta chains drawn from one sample of a study of blood T cell repertoires in COVID-19. The repertoire was sequenced with immunoSEQ multiplex PCR; TCRdb's copy has only in-frame clones and lacks some. Of some 100,000 clones in the sample, about 80% are singletons; the top ten hold 6.5% to 8%. Sequencing input: peripheral blood. These receptors all stem from a woman in her 50s with acute or convalescent COVID-19. Each CDR3 is given with its conserved first and last residue. The order of the fields is J gene, V gene, clone size, D gene, CDR3 DNA, CDR3 protein. D genes are given only for firm matches. Size values are once, few and many counts, or a class for expanded clones, and some rows have none.

>TRBJ1-2|TRBV19|.|TRBD1
TGTGCCAGTAGTAGCTGGGACAGGCTTAACTATGGCTACACCTTC
CASSSWDRLNYGYTF
>TRBJ1-2|TRBV5-3|.|.
TGTGCCAGAAGCCGGCCCCAGGGGCCAAACTATGGCTACACCTTC
CARSRPQGPNYGYTF
>TRBJ2-1|TRBV28|.|TRBD2
TGTGCCAGCAGTCACACTAGCGGGGGGGCGTACGAGCAGTTCTTC
CASSHTSGGAYEQFF
>TRBJ2-3|TRBV18|.|TRBD2
TGTGCCAGCTCACCGCGGCTAGCGGGGGGCATGGGCACAGATACGCAGTATTTT
CASSPRLAGGMGTDTQYF
>TRBJ1-3|TRBV5-1|few|.
TGCGCCAGCAGCTTGGGCTACAGCATCTCTGGAAACACCATATATTTT
CASSLGYSISGNTIYF
>TRBJ1-1|TRBV19|.|TRBD1
TGTGCCAGTACCTCCACCGGGACAGTGAACACTGAAGCTTTCTTT
CASTSTGTVNTEAFF
>TRBJ1-3|TRBV5-4|.|TRBD1
TGTGCCAGCAGCTCCAAGACAGGGAGTGGAAACACCATATATTTT
CASSSKTGSGNTIYF
>TRBJ1-5|TRBV4-1|.|TRBD1
TGCGCCAGCAGCCAACTACAGGGGGCTGGTCAGCCCCAGCATTTT
CASSQLQGAGQPQHF
>TRBJ2-3|TRBV5-1|.|TRBD2
TGCGCCAGCAGCTTGATGCCTAGCGGGGGGGCCAGAGATACGCAGTATTTT
CASSLMPSGGARDTQYF
>TRBJ1-2|TRBV24-1|.|.
TGTGCCACCAGTGATTCGTCCAGGCCCCATGGCTACACCTTC
CATSDSSRPHGYTF
>TRBJ2-1|TRBV12-3/TRBV12-4|.|.
TGTGCCAGCAGCCTAGTCGCTGAGCAGTTCTTC
CASSLVAEQFF
>TRBJ1-5|TRBV30|.|.
TGTGCCTGGAGTGTATCGGAGAATCAGCCCCAGCATTTT
CAWSVSENQPQHF
>TRBJ2-7|TRBV5-1|.|TRBD1
TGCGCCAGCAGCGTAAGACAGGGCTCCTACGAGCAGTACTTC
CASSVRQGSYEQYF
>TRBJ1-1|TRBV5-1|.|TRBD1
TGCGCCAGCAGCTCTTCGACAGGGAGAAGGTCTGAAGCTTTCTTT
CASSSSTGRRSEAFF
>TRBJ1-2|TRBV6-1|.|.
TGTGCCAGCAGTGAATGGGGCAGAAACTATGGCTACACCTTC
CASSEWGRNYGYTF
>TRBJ1-5|TRBV28|.|TRBD1
TGTGCCAGCAGTTTTTCCTTGAGCTGGGACAGCAAAACGCCCCAGCATTTT
CASSFSLSWDSKTPQHF
>TRBJ2-3|TRBV3-1/TRBV3-2|.|TRBD2
TGTGCCAGCAGCCCCGGGACTAGCAGGGGGGAGGGTCCAGATACGCAGTATTTT
CASSPGTSRGEGPDTQYF
>TRBJ1-4|TRBV30|.|.
TGTGCCTGGAGTGTACCGGGATCCGGGGGAGAAAAACTGTTTTTT
CAWSVPGSGGEKLFF
>TRBJ2-1|TRBV6-4|.|.
TGTGCCAGCACCCCCCAAACGGGGGGCGGTGAGCAGTTCTTC
CASTPQTGGGEQFF
>TRBJ1-2|TRBV6-1|.|.
TGTGCCAGCAGTGAATTGTGGGGCAGGGGACACTATGGCTACACCTTC
CASSELWGRGHYGYTF
>TRBJ2-3|TRBV5-8|once|TRBD1
TGTGCCAGCTTAACACGTCAGGGGGCAAATACGCAGTATTTT
CASLTRQGANTQYF
>TRBJ2-5|TRBV3-1/TRBV3-2|.|.
TGTGCCAGCAGCCAAGTTCCGGGACAACAAGAGACCCAGTACTTC
CASSQVPGQQETQYF
>TRBJ2-3|TRBV4-2|.|TRBD2
TGTGCCAGCAGCCAAGAGACTAGCGGGGGGGGCACAGATACGCAGTATTTT
CASSQETSGGGTDTQYF
>TRBJ1-4|TRBV11-2|.|.
TGTGCCAGCAGCCTGGGACAACGGGATGAAAAACTGTTTTTT
CASSLGQRDEKLFF
>TRBJ1-2|TRBV5-1|.|TRBD1
TGCGCCAGCAGCGAGGGACAGGGGGACTGGGGCTACACCTTC
CASSEGQGDWGYTF
>TRBJ2-7|TRBV28|.|.
TGTGCCAGCAGTTTCTCAAACACCTACGAGCAGTACTTC
CASSFSNTYEQYF
>TRBJ2-5|TRBV2|.|TRBD1
TGTGCCAGCAGAGACACCAGGGGGCGTGAGACCCAGTACTTC
CASRDTRGRETQYF
>TRBJ1-1|TRBV6-5|.|.
TGTGCCACCAGACAGACAAGGTTAACTGAAGCTTTCTTT
CATRQTRLTEAFF
>TRBJ2-2|TRBV19|.|.
TGTGCCAGTAGTTCAGGGGCCCGGTTAAACACCGGGGAGCTGTTTTTT
CASSSGARLNTGELFF
>TRBJ1-1|TRBV5-1|.|TRBD1
TGCGCCAGCAGCTTTGGGACAGGGGGCAAGAACACTGAAGCTTTCTTT
CASSFGTGGKNTEAFF
>TRBJ2-7|TRBV11-2|.|.
TGTGCCAGCAGCCTGCGGAAGGGGCCAGGCTCCTACGAGCAGTACTTC
CASSLRKGPGSYEQYF
>TRBJ2-3|TRBV9|.|TRBD2
TGTGCCAGCAGCGGGGGGACTAGCGGAGGCACAGATACGCAGTATTTT
CASSGGTSGGTDTQYF
>TRBJ2-5|TRBV5-6|.|TRBD1
TGTGCCAGCAGCTATAGGGGGCAGGGGACCCAGTACTTC
CASSYRGQGTQYF
>TRBJ2-7|TRBV6-5|.|TRBD1
TGTGCCAGCAGAAGGACAGGGTCCTACGAGCAGTACTTC
CASRRTGSYEQYF
>TRBJ1-2|TRBV12-3/TRBV12-4|.|.
TGTGCCAGCAGTCAAGACTACTATGGCTACACCTTC
CASSQDYYGYTF
>TRBJ2-3|TRBV7-9|.|TRBD2
TGTGCCAGCAGCCATCGGACTAGCGGGTACACAGATACGCAGTATTTT
CASSHRTSGYTDTQYF
>TRBJ2-5|TRBV5-1|.|.
TGCGCCAGCAGCTTGGCCGGCGGGGATGAGACCCAGTACTTC
CASSLAGGDETQYF
>TRBJ1-1|TRBV4-1|once|.
TGCGCCAGCAGCCAAGATCACAAGGGAGGCGGTTATTATTTGGGAATCACTGAAGCTTTCTTT
CASSQDHKGGGYYLGITEAFF
>TRBJ1-4|TRBV5-1|.|.
TGCGCCAGCAGCTTCGGTACAACTAATGAAAAACTGTTTTTT
CASSFGTTNEKLFF
>TRBJ1-2|TRBV5-1|.|TRBD1
TGCGCCAGCAGGGGGACAGGACCCTTTGGTGGCTACACCTTC
CASRGTGPFGGYTF
>TRBJ1-3|TRBV4-2|.|.
TGTGCCAGCAGCCAAGTCTCGAGGGAAGGAAACACCATATATTTT
CASSQVSREGNTIYF
>TRBJ1-6|TRBV6-5|.|.
TGTGCCAGCAGTTACCCCGTTGCAGGCTATAATTCACCCCTCCACTTT
CASSYPVAGYNSPLHF
>TRBJ2-4|TRBV18|.|.
TGTGCCAGCTCACGCTTATACATTACCAAAAACATTCAGTACTTC
CASSRLYITKNIQYF
>TRBJ1-1|TRBV25-1|.|.
TGTGCCAGCAGTCCTCGGGGGGCACTCCGGGGAGCTTTCTTT
CASSPRGALRGAFF
>TRBJ2-1|TRBV9|.|TRBD2
TGTGCCAGCAGCCTTACCGGGACTAGCGGATACAATGAGCAGTTCTTC
CASSLTGTSGYNEQFF
>TRBJ2-7|TRBV12-5|.|TRBD1
TGTGCTAGTGGTTTCGGGACAGTACCCTCCTACGAGCAGTACTTC
CASGFGTVPSYEQYF
>TRBJ1-4|TRBV28|.|.
TGTGCCAGCAGTAACTTCGGGAGGCCGGGTGAAAAACTGTTTTTT
CASSNFGRPGEKLFF